The present entry profiles one TCR beta chain with its context. How the authors handled the data: Counts of nucleated cells, estimated from reference gene primer amplification, were obtained. TCRdb keeps only in-frame clones here, not all; method: immunoSEQ multiplex PCR. Clonal size and the V and J genes are those of that table, whereas D and trimming came from the DNA. In the table there are 270,000 or so clones, about 85% of which are singletons. This CDR3 spans 14 amino acids. Germline CDR1 MNHEY, CDR2 SVGAGI. The V segment lost 8 bases and the J segment 7 bases; nucleotides outside the gene matches: 6. This entry comes from a study of blood T cell repertoires in COVID-19. Study details: Sample material is recorded as cDNA or gDNA derived from T cells, B-cell-depleted T cells, or PBMCs.

Sequencing used peripheral blood. This rearrangement joins TRBV6-5 to TRBJ1-5; 12 nucleotides line up with TRBD1. This receptor was identified in a human donor in a cohort sampled during active COVID-19. CDR3 sequence (DNA): TGTGCCAGCCGGCGGGACAGGGGGCACCAGCCCCAGCATTTT. Its translation is CASRRDRGHQPQHF.